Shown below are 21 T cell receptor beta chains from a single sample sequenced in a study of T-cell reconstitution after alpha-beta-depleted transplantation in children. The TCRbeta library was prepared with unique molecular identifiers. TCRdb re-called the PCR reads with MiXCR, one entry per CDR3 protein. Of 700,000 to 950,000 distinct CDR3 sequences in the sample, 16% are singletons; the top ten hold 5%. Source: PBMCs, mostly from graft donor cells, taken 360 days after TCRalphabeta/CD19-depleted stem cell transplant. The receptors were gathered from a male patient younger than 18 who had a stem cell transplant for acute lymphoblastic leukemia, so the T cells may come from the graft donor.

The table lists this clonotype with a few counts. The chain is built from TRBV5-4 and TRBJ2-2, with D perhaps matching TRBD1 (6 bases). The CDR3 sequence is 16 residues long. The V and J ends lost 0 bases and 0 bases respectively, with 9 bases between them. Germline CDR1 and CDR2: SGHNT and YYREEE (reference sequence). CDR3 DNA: TGTGCCAGCAGCTTGGAGCCAGGGGCGAACACCGGGGAGCTGTTTTTT. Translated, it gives CASSLEPGANTGELFF.

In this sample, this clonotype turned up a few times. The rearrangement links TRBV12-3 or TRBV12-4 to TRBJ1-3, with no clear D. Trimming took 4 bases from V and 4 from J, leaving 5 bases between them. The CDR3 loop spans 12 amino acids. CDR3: CASSSPGNTIYF. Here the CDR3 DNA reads TGTGCCAGCAGTTCCCCGGGAAACACCATATATTTT.

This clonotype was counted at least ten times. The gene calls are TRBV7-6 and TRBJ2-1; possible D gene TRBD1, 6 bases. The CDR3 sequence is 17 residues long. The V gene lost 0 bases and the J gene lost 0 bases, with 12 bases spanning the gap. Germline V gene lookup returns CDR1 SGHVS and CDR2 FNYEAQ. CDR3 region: CASSLAPTGSSYNEQFF. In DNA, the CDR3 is TGTGCCAGCAGCTTAGCCCCAACAGGGAGCTCCTACAATGAGCAGTTCTTC.

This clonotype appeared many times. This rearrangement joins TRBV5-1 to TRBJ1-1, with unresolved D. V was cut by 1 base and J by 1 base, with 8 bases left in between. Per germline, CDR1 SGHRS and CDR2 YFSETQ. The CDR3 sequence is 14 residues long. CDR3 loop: CASSLWGTNTEAFF. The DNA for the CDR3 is TGCGCCAGCAGCTTGTGGGGAACGAACACTGAAGCTTTCTTT.

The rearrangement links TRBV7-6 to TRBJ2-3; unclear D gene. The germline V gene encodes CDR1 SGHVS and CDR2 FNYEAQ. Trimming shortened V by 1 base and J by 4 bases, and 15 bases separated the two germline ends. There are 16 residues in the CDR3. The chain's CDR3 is CASSLVRAATADTQYF. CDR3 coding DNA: TGTGCCAGCAGCTTAGTAAGGGCCGCCACCGCAGATACGCAGTATTTT.

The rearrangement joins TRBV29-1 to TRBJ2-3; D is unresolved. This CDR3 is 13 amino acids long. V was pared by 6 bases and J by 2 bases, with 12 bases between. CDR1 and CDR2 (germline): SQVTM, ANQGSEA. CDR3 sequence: CSVVIISTDTQYF. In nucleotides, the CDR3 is TGCAGCGTCGTCATAATTTCCACAGATACGCAGTATTTT.

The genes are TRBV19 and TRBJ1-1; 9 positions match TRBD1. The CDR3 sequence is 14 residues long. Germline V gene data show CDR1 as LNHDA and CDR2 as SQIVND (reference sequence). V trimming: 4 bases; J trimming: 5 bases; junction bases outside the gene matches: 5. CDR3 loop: CASSTWTGDTEAFF. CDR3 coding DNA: TGTGCCAGTAGTACCTGGACAGGGGATACTGAAGCTTTCTTT.

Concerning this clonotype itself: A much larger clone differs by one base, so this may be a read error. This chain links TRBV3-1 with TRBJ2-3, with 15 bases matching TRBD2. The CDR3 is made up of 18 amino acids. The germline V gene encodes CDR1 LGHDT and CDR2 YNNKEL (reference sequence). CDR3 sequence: CACSSGLAGGPVTDTQYF. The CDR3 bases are TGTGCCTGCAGTTCTGGACTAGCGGGAGGGCCGGTGACAGATACGCAGTATTTT.

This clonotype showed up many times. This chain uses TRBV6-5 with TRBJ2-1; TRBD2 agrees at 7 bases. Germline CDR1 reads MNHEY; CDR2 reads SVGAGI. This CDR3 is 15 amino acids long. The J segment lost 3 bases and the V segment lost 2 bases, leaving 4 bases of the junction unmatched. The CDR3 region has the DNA TGTGCCAGCAGTTACGGGGCTAGCGGCTACAATGAGCAGTTCTTC. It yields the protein CASSYGASGYNEQFF.

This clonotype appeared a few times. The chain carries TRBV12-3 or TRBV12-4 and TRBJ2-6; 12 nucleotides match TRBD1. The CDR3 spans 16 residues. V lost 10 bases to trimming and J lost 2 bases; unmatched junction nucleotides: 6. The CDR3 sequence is CAIRRDRGPGANVLTF. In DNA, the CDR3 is TGTGCCATCCGACGGGACAGGGGGCCTGGGGCCAACGTCCTGACTTTC.

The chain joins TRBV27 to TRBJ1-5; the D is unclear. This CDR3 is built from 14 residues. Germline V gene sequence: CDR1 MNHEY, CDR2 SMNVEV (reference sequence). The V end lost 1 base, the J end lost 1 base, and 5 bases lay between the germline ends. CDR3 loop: CASSLYNSNQPQHF. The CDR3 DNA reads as TGTGCCAGCAGTTTATATAACAGCAATCAGCCCCAGCATTTT.

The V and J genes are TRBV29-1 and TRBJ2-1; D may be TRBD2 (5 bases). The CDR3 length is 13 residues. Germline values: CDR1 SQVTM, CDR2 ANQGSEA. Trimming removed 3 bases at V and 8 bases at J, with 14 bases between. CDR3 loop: CSVEVRESHEQFF. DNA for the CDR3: TGCAGCGTTGAGGTTAGGGAGTCCCATGAGCAGTTCTTC.

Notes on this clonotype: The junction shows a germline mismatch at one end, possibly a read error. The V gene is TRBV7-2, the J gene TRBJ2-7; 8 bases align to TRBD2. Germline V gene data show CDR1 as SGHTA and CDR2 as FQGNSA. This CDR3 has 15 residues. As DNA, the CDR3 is TGTGCCAGCAGCTTAGCCGGGACTAGAGTTTACGTGCAGTACTTC. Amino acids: CASSLAGTRVYVQYF.

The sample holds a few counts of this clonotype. The CDR3 protein is CASSSGLAGDSYEQYF. CDR3 DNA: TGTGCCAGCAGTTCCGGACTAGCGGGGGACTCCTACGAGCAGTACTTC. The chain employs TRBV12-3 or TRBV12-4 and TRBJ2-7; TRBD2 matches at 13 bases. The length of the CDR3 is 16 residues. Losses at the gene ends were 4 bases for V and 0 bases for J; bases not matched to a gene: 3.

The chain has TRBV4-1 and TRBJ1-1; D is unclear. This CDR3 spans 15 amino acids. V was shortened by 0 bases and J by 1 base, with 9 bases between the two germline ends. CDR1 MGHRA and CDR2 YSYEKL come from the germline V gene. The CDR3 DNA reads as TGCGCCAGCAGCCAAGATCATTACGCGAACACTGAAGCTTTCTTT. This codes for CASSQDHYANTEAFF.

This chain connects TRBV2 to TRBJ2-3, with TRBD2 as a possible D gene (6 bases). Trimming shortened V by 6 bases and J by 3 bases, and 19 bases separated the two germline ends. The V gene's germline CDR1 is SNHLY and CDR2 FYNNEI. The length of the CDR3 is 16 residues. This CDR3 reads CASSVYRDSYTDTQYF. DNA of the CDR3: TGTGCCAGCAGCGTCTACCGGGACTCATATACAGATACGCAGTATTTT. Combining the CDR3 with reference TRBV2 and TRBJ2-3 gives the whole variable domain EPEVTQTPSHQVTQMGQEVILRCVPISNHLYFYWYRQILGQKVEFLVSFYNNEISEKSEIFDDQFSVERPDGSNFTLKIRSTKLEDSAMYFCASSVYRDSYTDTQYFGPGTRLTVL.

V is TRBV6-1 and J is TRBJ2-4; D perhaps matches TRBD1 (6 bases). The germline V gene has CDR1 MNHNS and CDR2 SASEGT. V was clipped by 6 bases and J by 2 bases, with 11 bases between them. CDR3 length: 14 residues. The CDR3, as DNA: TGTGCCAGCAGAAGTACAGGGACCAAAAACATTCAGTACTTC. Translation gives CASRSTGTKNIQYF.

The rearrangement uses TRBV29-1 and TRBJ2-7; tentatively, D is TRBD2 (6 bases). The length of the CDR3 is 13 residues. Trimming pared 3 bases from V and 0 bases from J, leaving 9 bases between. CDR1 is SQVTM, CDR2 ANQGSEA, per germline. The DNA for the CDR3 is TGCAGCGTTGATGTCGGGGGCTCCTACGAGCAGTACTTC. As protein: CSVDVGGSYEQYF.

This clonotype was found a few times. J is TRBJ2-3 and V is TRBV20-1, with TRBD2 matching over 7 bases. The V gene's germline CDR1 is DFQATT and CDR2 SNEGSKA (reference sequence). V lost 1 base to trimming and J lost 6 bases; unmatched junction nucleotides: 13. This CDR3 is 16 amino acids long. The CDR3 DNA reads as TGCAGTGCTAGAGCCGCGGGAGTTCTCCCGAGGGATACGCAGTATTTT. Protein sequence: CSARAAGVLPRDTQYF.

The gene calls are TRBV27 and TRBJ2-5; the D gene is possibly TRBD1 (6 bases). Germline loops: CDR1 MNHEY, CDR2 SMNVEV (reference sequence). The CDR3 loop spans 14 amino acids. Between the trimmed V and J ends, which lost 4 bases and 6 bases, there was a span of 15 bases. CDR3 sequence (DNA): TGTGCCAGCAGTTCCTTATACAGGGTGCAGACCCAGTACTTC. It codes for CASSSLYRVQTQYF.

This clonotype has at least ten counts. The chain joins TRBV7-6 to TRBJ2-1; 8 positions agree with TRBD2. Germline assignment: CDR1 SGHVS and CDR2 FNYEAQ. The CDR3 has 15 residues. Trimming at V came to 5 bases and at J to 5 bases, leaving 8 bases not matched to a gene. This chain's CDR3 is CASSHPTSADNEQFF. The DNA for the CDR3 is TGTGCCAGCAGCCACCCGACTAGCGCTGACAATGAGCAGTTCTTC. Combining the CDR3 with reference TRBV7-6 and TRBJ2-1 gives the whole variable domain GAGVSQSPRYKVTKRGQDVALRCDPISGHVSLYWYRQALGQGPEFLTYFNYEAQQDKSGLPNDRFSAERPEGSISTLTIQRTEQRDSAMYRCASSHPTSADNEQFFGPGTRLTVL.